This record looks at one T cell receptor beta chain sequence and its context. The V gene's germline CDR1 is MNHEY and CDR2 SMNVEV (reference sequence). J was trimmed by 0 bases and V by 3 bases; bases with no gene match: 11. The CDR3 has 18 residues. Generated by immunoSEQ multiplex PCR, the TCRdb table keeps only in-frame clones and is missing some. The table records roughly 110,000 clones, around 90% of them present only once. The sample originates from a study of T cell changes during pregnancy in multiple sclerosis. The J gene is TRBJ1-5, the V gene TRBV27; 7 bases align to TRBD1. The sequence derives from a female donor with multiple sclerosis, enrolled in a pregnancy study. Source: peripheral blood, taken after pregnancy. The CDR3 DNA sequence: TGTGCCAGCAGTTTCCCCCTACCGGGACAGTATAGCAATCAGCCCCAGCATTTT. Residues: CASSFPLPGQYSNQPQHF.